Listed here are 26 T cell receptor beta chains from one sample, sequenced in a study of T cells after yellow fever vaccination. MiXCR, run by TCRdb on the 5' RACE reads, gives a single entry per CDR3 protein. The sample holds 96,000 or so distinct CDR3 sequences; under 9% are singletons and the top ten take around 17%. The source material was CD8+ T cells not binding an NS4B(214-222) dextramer, sorted from PBMCs, sampled around 14 days after the first yellow fever vaccination. The receptors shown here come from a man aged 18 to 30 who received the YFV17D yellow fever vaccine.

This clonotype was counted between two and nine times. The chain joins TRBV28 to TRBJ2-1, with TRBD2 matching over 11 bases. After removal of 3 bases from V and 7 bases from J, the junction contained 8 bases not matched to a gene. CDR1 is MDHEN, CDR2 SYDVKM, per germline. This CDR3 has 16 residues. DNA for the CDR3: TGTGCCAGCAGTTTGGGGGTAGCGGGGGGGCCGAATGAGCAGTTCTTC. Its protein is CASSLGVAGGPNEQFF.

This clonotype was found a few times. The V and J genes are TRBV24-1 and TRBJ2-5, with D possibly TRBD1 on 6 matching bases. In germline, CDR1 is KGHDR, CDR2 SFDVKD. The CDR3 sequence is 13 residues long. Trimming cost V 0 bases and J 5 bases, with 6 bases left between them. DNA of the CDR3: TGTGCCACCAGTGATTTGCAGGGGGAGACCCAGTACTTC. Amino acid sequence: CATSDLQGETQYF.

The gene calls are TRBV6-1 and TRBJ2-7; 7 bases align to TRBD1. The CDR3 is 15 amino acids. Germline V gene data show CDR1 as MNHNS and CDR2 as SASEGT. V shed 6 bases and J 2 bases; nucleotides not matched to a gene: 10. The CDR3 DNA reads TGTGCCAGCAGCACCGGGACAGTACACCCCTACGAGCAGTACGTC. It yields the protein CASSTGTVHPYEQYV.

The V call is TRBV5-4, the J call TRBJ2-7; tentatively, D is TRBD2 (5 bases). Germline V gene data show CDR1 as SGHNT and CDR2 as YYREEE (reference sequence). The CDR3 totals 12 residues. V shed 2 bases and J shed 4 bases, with 7 bases lying between them. In DNA form, the CDR3 reads TGTGCCAGCAGCTTCGGGGAGTACGAGCAGTACTTC. The encoded protein is CASSFGEYEQYF. The full variable domain, with the rest looked up from reference TRBV5-4 and TRBJ2-7, is ETGVTQSPTHLIKTRGQQVTLRCSSQSGHNTVSWYQQALGQGPQFIFQYYREEENGRGNFPPRFSGLQFPNYSSELNVNALELDDSALYLCASSFGEYEQYFGPGTRLTVT.

The sample holds many counts of this clonotype. This chain uses TRBV12-3 or TRBV12-4 with TRBJ2-5, with 8 bases that match TRBD2. Trimming cost V 5 bases and J 6 bases; bases outside gene matches: 8. The CDR3 is 14 amino acids. The CDR3 sequence: CASSRGGLTKTQYF. In DNA, the CDR3 is TGTGCCAGCAGTCGGGGGGGCCTCACGAAGACCCAGTACTTC.

There are many counts of this clonotype. J is TRBJ1-4 and V is TRBV2; D gene unclear. CDR1 and CDR2 (germline): SNHLY, FYNNEI. This CDR3 contains 13 residues. V lost 7 bases to trimming and J lost 7 bases, with 13 bases between them. CDR3 residues: CASMAPDAEKLFF. The CDR3 bases are TGTGCCAGCATGGCCCCGGACGCTGAAAAACTGTTTTTT.

In this sample, this clonotype turned up many times. The V gene is TRBV7-3, the J gene TRBJ2-5; D gene uncertain. Deletions cut 4 bases from V and 2 bases from J, with 8 bases between. The germline V gene has CDR1 SGHTA and CDR2 FQGTGA. The CDR3 spans 13 residues. CDR3 DNA: TGTGCCAGCAGCTCGAACCTTCAAGAGACCCAGTACTTC. This translates into CASSSNLQETQYF.

In its sample, this clonotype was seen a few times. The gene calls are TRBV12-3 or TRBV12-4 and TRBJ2-5, with TRBD2 matching over 13 bases. V dropped 6 bases and J dropped 5; count of bases not matched to a gene: 6. CDR3 length: 15 residues. The CDR3 reads CASSRGTSGVETQYF. The CDR3 DNA sequence: TGTGCCAGCAGCCGGGGGACTAGCGGGGTGGAGACCCAGTACTTC.

The chain employs TRBV7-8 and TRBJ2-1; 12 bases are a match to TRBD2. CDR1 is SGHVS, CDR2 FQNEAQ, per germline. V shed 0 bases, J shed 1 base, and the junction held 10 bases outside the gene matches. The CDR3 spans 20 residues. The CDR3 is CASSLATSGGLHVSYNEQFF. The DNA of the CDR3 is TGTGCCAGCAGCTTAGCGACTAGCGGGGGCCTACACGTATCCTACAATGAGCAGTTCTTC. The complete variable domain, with remaining parts taken from reference TRBV7-8 and TRBJ2-1, reads GAGVSQSPRYKVAKRGQDVALRCDPISGHVSLFWYQQALGQGPEFLTYFQNEAQLDKSGLPSDRFFAERPEGSVSTLKIQRTQQEDSAVYLCASSLATSGGLHVSYNEQFFGPGTRLTVL.

This clonotype came up once. The chain combines TRBV3-1 with TRBJ2-1, with 12 bases identical to TRBD2. Germline CDR1 and CDR2: LGHDT and YNNKEL (reference sequence). The CDR3 loop spans 18 amino acids. V gave up 10 bases and J gave up 4 bases; unmatched junction bases: 17. CDR3 in DNA: TGTGCCATCAGGCCATATGGCCTGACTAGCGGGGGTTACAATGAGCAGTTCTTC. Translating gives CAIRPYGLTSGGYNEQFF.

This clonotype was counted only a few times. The chain combines TRBV20-1 with TRBJ2-1, with D unclear. This CDR3 is built from 16 residues. V was pared by 5 bases and J by 3 bases, with 20 bases between. Germline CDR1 DFQATT, CDR2 SNEGSKA (reference sequence). The CDR3 is CSAQTRTHLRYNEQFF. Written as DNA, the CDR3 is TGCAGTGCTCAGACCAGGACGCACCTTCGCTACAATGAGCAGTTCTTC.

The chain joins TRBV10-3 to TRBJ1-3; 9 bases are shared with TRBD1. Germline CDR1 is ENHRY and CDR2 is SYGVKD. CDR3 length equals 15 residues. V lost 7 bases and J lost 2; bases outside the gene matches: 6. The CDR3 is CAINPTGGTGNTIYF. The CDR3 nucleotides are TGTGCCATCAACCCGACAGGGGGGACTGGAAACACCATATATTTT.

This clonotype was seen a handful of times. The chain uses TRBV7-2 and TRBJ2-7; D perhaps matches TRBD2 (5 bases). V was cut by 1 base and J by 3 bases, with 7 bases left in between. CDR1 and CDR2 (germline): SGHTA, FQGNSA. The CDR3 sequence is 13 residues long. The CDR3 loop is CASSLGAGYEQYV. In DNA form, the CDR3 reads TGTGCCAGCAGCTTAGGCGCGGGCTACGAGCAGTACGTC.

The chain has TRBV4-1 and TRBJ1-1; 9 nucleotides align to TRBD1. The CDR3 sequence is 15 residues long. Germline CDR1 MGHRA, CDR2 YSYEKL. V lost 0 bases, J lost 4 bases, and 3 bases stayed unmatched. The CDR3 protein is CASSQDNRGLTEAFF. In nucleotides, the CDR3 is TGCGCCAGCAGCCAAGATAACAGGGGGCTCACTGAAGCTTTCTTT.

The CDR3 DNA reads as TGTGCCAGCAGCTTCGGTCTAGCGGGGGGGGACGGGCAGTTCTTC. Its protein is CASSFGLAGGDGQFF. The V gene is TRBV13, the J gene TRBJ2-1; the match to TRBD2 covers 12 bases. After removal of 3 bases from V and 12 bases from J, the junction contained 9 bases not matched to a gene. The germline gives CDR1 PRHDT, CDR2 FYEKMQ (reference sequence). The CDR3 loop spans 15 amino acids.

CDR3 protein: CASYGEPSTDTQYF. The CDR3 DNA follows: TGTGCCAGCTACGGGGAACCTAGCACAGATACGCAGTATTTT. This chain joins TRBV7-9 and TRBJ2-3; possibly TRBD2 for D (5 bases). V shed 8 bases and J shed 0 bases, with 12 bases lying between them. Germline V CDR1 and CDR2: SEHNR, FQNEAQ (reference sequence). This CDR3 is built from 14 residues.

The chain is built from TRBV29-1 and TRBJ2-7; D call uncertain. The CDR3 extends over 13 amino acids. V lost 4 bases, J lost 3 bases, and 13 bases lay in between. Germline CDR1 and CDR2: SQVTM and ANQGSEA. The CDR3 is CSVGDQRSYEQYF. The CDR3 DNA follows: TGCAGCGTTGGAGATCAGCGCAGCTACGAGCAGTACTTC.

This clonotype has more than one count but fewer than ten. The J gene is TRBJ2-1, the V gene TRBV21-1; TRBD1, the table's D call, lacks a check against the DNA. TRBV21-1 is noted as a pseudogene. This CDR3 contains 24 residues. The CDR3 DNA follows: TGTGCCAGCAGCAACTTCCGGGACAGAATAGCGGGGGCCATAGGGGAGAGCTCCTACAATGAGCAGTTCTTC. Protein product: CASSNFRDRIAGAIGESSYNEQFF.

The chain has TRBV5-1 and TRBJ1-1; the D is unclear. There are 8 residues in the CDR3. Looked up from germline, CDR1 is SGHRS and CDR2 is YFSETQ. Between the trimmed V and J ends, which lost 6 bases and 8 bases, there was a span of 2 bases. CDR3 DNA: TGCGCCAGCACCGAAGCTTTCTTT. Translated: CASTEAFF.

This clonotype was counted a few times. The V call is TRBV7-9, the J call TRBJ1-2; maybe TRBD1 (5 bases). From germline, CDR1 is SEHNR and CDR2 FQNEAQ (reference sequence). V gave up 4 bases and J gave up 4 bases, with 19 bases separating them. The CDR3 runs 16 residues. The DNA of the CDR3 is TGTGCCAGCAGCTCCCTGACAGAGCCCTTTCCCTATGGCTACACCTTC. Translated, it gives CASSSLTEPFPYGYTF.

V usage is TRBV7-9 and J usage is TRBJ2-5, with D unresolved. Germline V gives CDR1 SEHNR, CDR2 FQNEAQ (reference sequence). The CDR3 has 13 residues. V gave up 6 bases and J gave up 5 bases, with 13 bases separating them. The DNA for the CDR3 is TGTGCCAGCAGTTCGCTCTTGTTGGAGACCCAGTACTTC. Translated: CASSSLLLETQYF.

The rearrangement joins TRBV11-2 to TRBJ2-1; 10 bases are a match to TRBD2. This CDR3 comprises 15 residues. CDR1 and CDR2 (germline): SGHAT, FQNNGV. Losses at the gene ends were 1 base for V and 9 bases for J; bases not matched to a gene: 6. The CDR3 sequence is CASSLAQRGGGEQFF. In DNA form, the CDR3 reads TGTGCCAGCAGCTTAGCTCAGCGGGGGGGGGGTGAGCAGTTCTTC.

The chain uses TRBV4-1 and TRBJ2-4; D is ambiguous. The V gene's germline CDR1 is MGHRA and CDR2 YSYEKL. V dropped 5 bases and J dropped 6 bases, with 11 bases sitting between them. The CDR3 loop spans 13 amino acids. The CDR3 DNA reads TGCGCCAGCAGCTCCGGTGTTGGAAACATTCAGTACTTC. Its protein is CASSSGVGNIQYF.

This clonotype was observed a few times. This chain connects TRBV15 to TRBJ1-1, with D possibly matching TRBD1 (5 bases). This CDR3 comprises 13 residues. Trimming removed 5 bases at V and 6 bases at J, with 13 bases between. Germline CDR1 reads LNHNV; CDR2 reads YYDKDF (reference sequence). The CDR3 DNA reads TGTGCCACCAGCTGGGAGGGGACCCCTGAAGCTTTCTTT. Its protein product is CATSWEGTPEAFF. Variable domain in full (rest from reference TRBV15 and TRBJ1-1): DAMVIQNPRYQVTQFGKPVTLSCSQTLNHNVMYWYQQKSSQAPKLLFHYYDKDFNNEADTPDNFQSRRPNTSFCFLDIRSPGLGDTAMYLCATSWEGTPEAFFGQGTRLTVV.

This clonotype was detected only a few times. The chain employs TRBV7-9 and TRBJ2-5; TRBD2 might be the D (6 bases). Trimming took off 0 bases at V and 1 base at J, with 9 bases between the two ends. This CDR3 region has 15 residues. Germline V gives CDR1 SEHNR, CDR2 FQNEAQ (reference sequence). The DNA of the CDR3 is TGTGCCAGCAGCTTAGCGGGGGACTTCCAAGAGACCCAGTACTTC. It is translated as CASSLAGDFQETQYF.

This clonotype was seen at least ten times. The rearrangement uses TRBV4-3 and TRBJ2-1; TRBD2 might be the D (5 bases). Germline lookup yields CDR1 LGHNA and CDR2 YSLEER. This CDR3 region has 17 residues. Deletions cut 0 bases from V and 0 bases from J, with 12 bases between. CDR3 region: CASSQEERDGSYNEQFF. The DNA of the CDR3 is TGCGCCAGCAGCCAAGAAGAGAGGGATGGCTCCTACAATGAGCAGTTCTTC.